This TCR beta chain was retrieved from a study of blood T cell repertoires in COVID-19. Study-level information: Italy, Spain and the United States were the sources of the convalescent and acute COVID-19 samples. T cells, B-cell-depleted T cells, or PBMCs supplied cDNA or gDNA.

Seattle-derived patients entered the study during active infection and were followed longitudinally. In the original analysis: Reference gene primer amplification gave estimated nucleated cell counts. Method: immunoSEQ multiplex PCR; TCRdb's copy keeps in-frame clones and lacks some. V and J calls and clone size are those listed in that table; D and trimming were worked out from the DNA. This table has about 62,000 clones, 80% to 90% appearing once. Germline loops: CDR1 SGHTA, CDR2 FQGNSA. CDR3 size: 15 residues. Trimming took 1 base from V and 7 from J; bases not matched to a gene: 6. The source of this sequence is a woman aged 55 to 70 with COVID-19, enrolled during active disease. Material for sequencing was peripheral blood. The chain has TRBV7-2 and TRBJ1-2; 10 bases map to TRBD1. The CDR3 DNA sequence: TGTGCCAGCAGCTTAGACGGGACAGGGGTGGGTGGCTACACCTTC. Translation: CASSLDGTGVGGYTF.